These T cell receptor beta chains were read from a single sample in a study of T cells in Graves' hyperthyroidism and ophthalmopathy. Each CDR3 protein gets one entry after TCRdb re-called the multiplex PCR reads with MiXCR. The table has about 260,000 distinct CDR3 sequences, about 15% seen once. Sample: blood. These TCRs come from a woman under 30 with Graves' ophthalmopathy. The CDR3 runs from the conserved cysteine through the conserved F or W. The D gene is left open where the match is weak. Clone size is not always given. Where it is, it says once, few, many or a class for expanded clones.

J: TRBJ1-2; V: TRBV28; D: .; size: many; DNA: TGTGCCAGCAGTCCAACAGGGTATCATCTTGGCTACACCTTC; CDR3: CASSPTGYHLGYTF
J: TRBJ2-2; V: TRBV7-2; D: .; size: many; DNA: TGTGCCAGCAGCTTATGGCCGGGACAAAACACCGGGGAGCTGTTTTTT; CDR3: CASSLWPGQNTGELFF
J: TRBJ2-1; V: TRBV20-1; D: .; size: few; DNA: TGCAGTGCTAGAGTTTATGGAGGGGGAGACTCCTACAATGAGCAGTTCTTC; CDR3: CSARVYGGGDSYNEQFF
J: TRBJ2-1; V: TRBV4-1; D: .; size: many; DNA: TGCGCCAGCAGCCAAGACAGTGACAATGAGCAGTTCTTC; CDR3: CASSQDSDNEQFF
J: TRBJ1-5; V: TRBV28; D: .; size: many; DNA: TGTGCCAGCAGTCACTCGTGGGGGTGGAATCAGCCCCAGCATTTT; CDR3: CASSHSWGWNQPQHF
J: TRBJ1-2; V: TRBV19; D: .; size: few; DNA: TGTGCCAGTAGTATCCTTCGGACGGTTAACTATGGCTACACCTTC; CDR3: CASSILRTVNYGYTF
J: TRBJ1-6; V: TRBV13; D: .; size: many; DNA: TGTGCCAGCAGCTTTTCCGACACCAATTCACCCCTCCACTTT; CDR3: CASSFSDTNSPLHF
J: TRBJ2-2; V: TRBV10-3; D: .; size: many; DNA: TGTGCCATCAGTGTTCTGGCAACGAACACCGGGGAGCTGTTTTTT; CDR3: CAISVLATNTGELFF
J: TRBJ1-1; V: TRBV12-3/TRBV12-4; D: .; size: .; DNA: TGTGCCAGCACCCCAACGGGGTCGAACACTGAAGCTTTCTTT; CDR3: CASTPTGSNTEAFF
J: TRBJ2-3; V: TRBV2; D: TRBD2; size: many; DNA: TGTGCCAGCAGTGACCCTGACAGGGCCATAGCGGGAGGGCCACTGGTCCCCACAGATACGCAGTATTTT; CDR3: CASSDPDRAIAGGPLVPTDTQYF
J: TRBJ2-7; V: TRBV28; D: .; size: .; DNA: TGTGCCAGCAGTCGCGACCGTTCGACTTCTAGCTCCTACAATGAGCAGTACTTC; CDR3: CASSRDRSTSSSYNEQYF
J: TRBJ2-4; V: TRBV7-8; D: .; size: many; DNA: TGTGCCAGCAGCTTAAGACTAGCCAAAAACATTCAGTACTTC; CDR3: CASSLRLAKNIQYF
J: TRBJ2-3; V: TRBV28; D: .; size: many; DNA: TGTGCCAGCAGTCTCCCCAGCACAGATACGCAGTATTTT; CDR3: CASSLPSTDTQYF
J: TRBJ2-1; V: TRBV9; D: TRBD1; size: many; DNA: TGTGCCAGCAGCCCCCCCTCGTCGACAGGGATTGTCTGGGGTGAGCAGTTCTTC; CDR3: CASSPPSSTGIVWGEQFF